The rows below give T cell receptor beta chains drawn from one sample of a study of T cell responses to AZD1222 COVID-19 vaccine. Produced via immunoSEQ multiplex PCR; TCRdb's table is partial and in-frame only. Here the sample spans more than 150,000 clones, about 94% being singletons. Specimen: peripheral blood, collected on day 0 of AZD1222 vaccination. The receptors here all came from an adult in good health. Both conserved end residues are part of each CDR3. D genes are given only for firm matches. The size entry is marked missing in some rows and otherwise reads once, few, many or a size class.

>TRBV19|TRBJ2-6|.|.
CASSIGAGPFAGANVLTF
TGTGCCAGTAGTATTGGAGCAGGTCCCTTCGCTGGGGCCAACGTCCTGACTTTC
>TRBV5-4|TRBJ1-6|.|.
CASSPRAGSSYNSPLHF
TGTGCCAGCAGCCCGCGTGCGGGGAGCTCCTATAATTCACCCCTCCACTTT
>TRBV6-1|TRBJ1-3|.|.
CASSEGLKGTENTIYF
TGTGCCAGCAGTGAAGGACTCAAGGGCACTGAAAACACCATATATTTT
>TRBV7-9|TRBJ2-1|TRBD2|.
CASSPSGRPYNEQFF
TGTGCCAGCAGTCCGAGCGGGAGGCCCTACAATGAGCAGTTCTTC
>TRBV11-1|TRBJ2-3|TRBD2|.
CASSRGGRADTQYF
TGTGCCAGCAGCCGCGGGGGAAGAGCAGATACGCAGTATTTT
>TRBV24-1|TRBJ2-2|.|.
CATKGSGELFF
TGTGCCACCAAGGGTTCCGGGGAGCTGTTTTTT
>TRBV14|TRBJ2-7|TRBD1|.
CASSHRTGGSVQYF
TGTGCCAGCAGCCACAGGACAGGGGGTAGCGTGCAGTACTTC
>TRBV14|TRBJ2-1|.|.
CASSQDRDSGNNEQFF
TGTGCCAGCAGCCAAGATCGGGATAGCGGTAACAATGAGCAGTTCTTC
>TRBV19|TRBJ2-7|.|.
CASSRWDEQYF
TGTGCCAGTAGCCGTTGGGACGAGCAGTACTTC
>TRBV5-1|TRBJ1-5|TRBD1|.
CASSLGDREQPQHF
TGCGCCAGCAGTTTGGGGGACAGGGAACAGCCCCAGCATTTT
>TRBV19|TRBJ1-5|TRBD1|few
CASSIGDRGWDQPQHF
TGTGCCAGTAGTATAGGGGACAGGGGATGGGATCAGCCCCAGCATTTT
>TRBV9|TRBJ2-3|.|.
CASSVVTQGDTQYF
TGTGCCAGCAGCGTAGTTACCCAAGGAGATACGCAGTATTTT
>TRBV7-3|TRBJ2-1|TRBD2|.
CASSLRNSAGRYNEQFF
TGTGCCAGCAGCTTAAGAAATTCAGCGGGACGGTACAATGAGCAGTTCTTC
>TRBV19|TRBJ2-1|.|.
CASSSRYEQFF
TGTGCCAGTAGTTCTCGTTATGAGCAGTTCTTC
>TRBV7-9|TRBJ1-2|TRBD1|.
CASSLLPRTGGAFYGYTF
TGTGCCAGCAGCTTATTGCCCCGAACAGGGGGCGCTTTCTATGGCTACACCTTC
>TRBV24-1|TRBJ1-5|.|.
CATSGATNNQPQHF
TGTGCCACCAGTGGTGCCACTAACAATCAGCCCCAGCATTTT
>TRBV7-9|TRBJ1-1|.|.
CASSFGFTEAFF
TGTGCCAGCAGCTTCGGGTTTACTGAAGCTTTCTTT
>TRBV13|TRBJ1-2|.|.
CASSTSGTEKVYYGYTF
TGTGCCAGCAGCACATCCGGGACCGAAAAAGTTTACTATGGCTACACCTTC
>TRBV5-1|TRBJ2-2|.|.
CASSGTGTPIGGELFF
TGCGCCAGCAGCGGGACCGGGACTCCCATAGGCGGGGAGCTGTTTTTT
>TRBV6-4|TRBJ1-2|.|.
CASSDPPGYGYTF
TGTGCCAGCAGTGACCCGCCCGGCTATGGCTACACCTTC
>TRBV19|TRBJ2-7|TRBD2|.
CASSRTSGMNEQYF
TGTGCCAGTAGTCGGACTAGCGGGATGAACGAGCAGTACTTC
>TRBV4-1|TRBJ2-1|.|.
CASSPEGARLPFF
TGCGCCAGCAGCCCTGAGGGCGCTCGCCTTCCGTTCTTC
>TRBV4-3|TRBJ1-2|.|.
CASSQVVGDYGYTF
TGCGCCAGCAGCCAAGTTGTCGGGGACTATGGCTACACCTTC
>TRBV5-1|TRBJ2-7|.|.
CASSSRGLGEQYF
TGCGCCAGCAGCTCGCGGGGCCTGGGAGAGCAGTACTTC
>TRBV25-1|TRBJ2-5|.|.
CASTAGALVGGWTQYF
TGTGCCAGCACAGCAGGGGCCTTAGTAGGGGGGTGGACCCAGTACTTC
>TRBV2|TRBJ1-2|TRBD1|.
CASRARQGAYGYTF
TGTGCCAGCAGGGCCAGACAGGGAGCTTATGGCTACACCTTC
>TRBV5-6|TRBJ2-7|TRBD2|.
CASSLDSGLVAYEQYF
TGTGCCAGCAGCCTCGATTCCGGACTAGTCGCCTACGAGCAGTACTTC
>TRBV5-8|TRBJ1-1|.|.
CASSFLLKAARLDTEAFF
TGTGCCAGCAGCTTTCTTTTGAAGGCGGCCCGTCTGGACACTGAAGCTTTCTTT
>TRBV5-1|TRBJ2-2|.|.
CASSFSWTENTGELFF
TGCGCCAGCAGCTTCTCCTGGACGGAGAACACCGGGGAGCTGTTTTTT
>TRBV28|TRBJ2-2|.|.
CASRWDGTTGELFF
TGTGCCAGCAGGTGGGACGGCACCACCGGGGAGCTGTTTTTT
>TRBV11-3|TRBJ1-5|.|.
CASGVRQPQHF
TGTGCCAGCGGGGTAAGACAGCCCCAGCATTTT
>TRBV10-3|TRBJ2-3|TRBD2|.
CAINPSGSDTQYF
TGTGCCATCAATCCTAGCGGGAGCGATACGCAGTATTTT
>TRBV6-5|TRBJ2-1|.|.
CASRLRAGRNEQFF
TGTGCCAGCCGTTTAAGGGCGGGGCGGAATGAGCAGTTCTTC
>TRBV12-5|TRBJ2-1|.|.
CASGLGSYKNNEQFF
TGTGCTAGTGGTTTGGGCTCTTATAAGAACAATGAGCAGTTCTTC
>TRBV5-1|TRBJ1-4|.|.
CASSLDNEKLFF
TGCGCCAGCAGCTTGGATAATGAAAAACTGTTTTTT
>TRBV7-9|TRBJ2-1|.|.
CASGQGTGIGNEQFF
TGTGCCAGCGGCCAAGGCACTGGTATAGGTAATGAGCAGTTCTTC
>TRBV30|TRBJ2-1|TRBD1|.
CAWSRQGISYNEQFF
TGTGCCTGGAGTCGACAGGGGATCTCCTACAATGAGCAGTTCTTC
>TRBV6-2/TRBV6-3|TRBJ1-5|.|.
CASSYSAGQPQHF
TGTGCCAGCAGTTACTCGGCGGGACAGCCCCAGCATTTT
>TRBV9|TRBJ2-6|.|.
CASSVGLGDVWGSGANVLTF
TGTGCCAGCAGCGTAGGTTTGGGAGACGTTTGGGGGTCCGGGGCCAACGTCCTGACTTTC
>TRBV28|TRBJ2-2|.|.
CASSFPRPTGELFF
TGTGCCAGCAGTTTCCCCAGGCCCACCGGGGAGCTGTTTTTT
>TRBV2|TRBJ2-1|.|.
CASSEPLQRDNEQFF
TGTGCCAGCAGTGAACCTTTGCAACGAGACAATGAGCAGTTCTTC
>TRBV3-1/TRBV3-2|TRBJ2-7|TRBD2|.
CASSQRRLAEYYEQYF
TGTGCCAGCAGCCAACGGAGACTAGCGGAGTACTACGAGCAGTACTTC
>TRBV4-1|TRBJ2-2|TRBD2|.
CASSQPRGSGSSLSGTGELFF
TGCGCCAGCAGCCAACCTAGGGGTAGCGGGAGTTCTCTTAGTGGCACCGGGGAGCTGTTTTTT
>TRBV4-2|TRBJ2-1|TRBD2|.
CASNSPTTSSNPSYNEQFF
TGTGCCAGCAACTCTCCTACGACTAGCTCCAACCCCTCCTACAATGAGCAGTTCTTC
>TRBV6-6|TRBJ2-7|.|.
CASSNPRGEQYF
TGTGCCAGCAGTAACCCGAGGGGCGAGCAGTACTTC
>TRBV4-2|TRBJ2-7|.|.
CASSQERTSYEQYF
TGTGCCAGCAGCCAAGAAAGAACCTCCTACGAGCAGTACTTC
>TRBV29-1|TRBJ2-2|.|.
CSVERRGKNTGELFF
TGCAGCGTTGAAAGGAGGGGCAAGAACACCGGGGAGCTGTTTTTT
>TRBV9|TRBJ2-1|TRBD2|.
CASSASGGVNEQFF
TGTGCCAGCAGCGCGTCGGGAGGGGTCAATGAGCAGTTCTTC
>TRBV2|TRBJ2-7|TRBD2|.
CASSEARTSGSHEQYF
TGTGCCAGCAGTGAAGCCCGGACTAGCGGGAGCCACGAGCAGTACTTC
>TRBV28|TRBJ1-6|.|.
CASRTANSPLHF
TGTGCCAGCAGGACCGCGAATTCACCCCTCCACTTT
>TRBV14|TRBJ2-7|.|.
CASSQFSGVSYEQYF
TGTGCCAGCAGCCAATTTTCGGGAGTTTCCTACGAGCAGTACTTC
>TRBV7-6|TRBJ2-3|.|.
CASSLVGGRERRVTDTQYF
TGTGCCAGCAGCTTAGTTGGGGGCAGGGAGAGGAGGGTTACAGATACGCAGTATTTT
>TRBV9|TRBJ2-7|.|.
CASSGGRTYEQYF
TGTGCCAGCAGCGGGGGTAGGACCTACGAGCAGTACTTC
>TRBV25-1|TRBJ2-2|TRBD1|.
CASRQGTNTGELFF
TGTGCCAGCCGACAGGGTACGAACACCGGGGAGCTGTTTTTT
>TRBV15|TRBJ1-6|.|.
CATSRDVQTQSPLHF
TGTGCCACCAGCAGAGATGTCCAGACCCAATCACCCCTCCACTTT
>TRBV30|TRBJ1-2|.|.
CAWSVEIYGYTF
TGTGCCTGGAGTGTGGAGATCTATGGCTACACCTTC
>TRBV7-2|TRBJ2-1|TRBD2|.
CASSLEAGGPYNEQFF
TGTGCCAGCAGCTTAGAGGCGGGAGGCCCCTACAATGAGCAGTTCTTC
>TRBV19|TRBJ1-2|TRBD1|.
CASSIRTGGADGYTF
TGTGCCAGTAGTATCCGGACAGGGGGCGCGGATGGCTACACCTTC
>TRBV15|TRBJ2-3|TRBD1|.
CATSREGGVDTQYF
TGTGCCACCAGCAGAGAAGGGGGCGTGGATACGCAGTATTTT